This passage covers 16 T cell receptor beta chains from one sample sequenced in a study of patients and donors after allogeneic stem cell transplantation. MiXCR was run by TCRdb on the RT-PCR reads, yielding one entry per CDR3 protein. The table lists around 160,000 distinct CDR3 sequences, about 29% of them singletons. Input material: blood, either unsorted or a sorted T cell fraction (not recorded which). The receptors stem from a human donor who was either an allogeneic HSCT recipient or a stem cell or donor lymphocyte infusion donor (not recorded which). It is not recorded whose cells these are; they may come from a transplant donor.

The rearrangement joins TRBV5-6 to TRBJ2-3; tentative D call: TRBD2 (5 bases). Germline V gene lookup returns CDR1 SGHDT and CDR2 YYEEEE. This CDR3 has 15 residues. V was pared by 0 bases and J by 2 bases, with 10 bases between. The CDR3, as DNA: TGTGCCAGCAGCTTGGGACCCGGGGTCACAGATACGCAGTATTTT. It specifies CASSLGPGVTDTQYF.

Written as DNA, the CDR3 is TGTGCCAGCAGTGCCCGGGTCTTGTGGGGAACAACAGATACGCAGTATTTT. This codes for CASSARVLWGTTDTQYF. The rearrangement joins TRBV12-3 or TRBV12-4 to TRBJ2-3; D remains unclear. The germline V and J ends were trimmed by 5 bases and 3 bases, with 21 bases remaining between them. CDR3 length: 17 amino acids.

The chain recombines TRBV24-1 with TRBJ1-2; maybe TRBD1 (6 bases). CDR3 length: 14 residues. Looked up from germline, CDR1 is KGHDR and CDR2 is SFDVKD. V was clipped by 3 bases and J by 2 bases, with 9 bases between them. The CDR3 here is CATSDADRNYGYTF. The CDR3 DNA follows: TGTGCCACCAGTGATGCGGACAGAAACTATGGCTACACCTTC.

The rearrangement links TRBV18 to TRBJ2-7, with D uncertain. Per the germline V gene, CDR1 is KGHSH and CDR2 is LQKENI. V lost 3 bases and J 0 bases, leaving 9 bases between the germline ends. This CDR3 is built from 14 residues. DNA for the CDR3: TGTGCCAGCTCACCGATAGCATCCTCCTACGAGCAGTACTTC. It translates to CASSPIASSYEQYF. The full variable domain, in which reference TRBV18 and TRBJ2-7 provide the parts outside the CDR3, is NAGVMQNPRHLVRRRGQEARLRCSPMKGHSHVYWYRQLPEEGLKFMVYLQKENIIDESGMPKERFSAEFPKEGPSILRIQQVVRGDSAAYFCASSPIASSYEQYFGPGTRLTVT.

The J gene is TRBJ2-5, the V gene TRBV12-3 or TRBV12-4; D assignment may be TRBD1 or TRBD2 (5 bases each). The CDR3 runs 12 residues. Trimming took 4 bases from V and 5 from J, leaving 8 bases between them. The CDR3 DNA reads TGTGCCAGCAGTTGGGGGTTCGAGACCCAGTACTTC. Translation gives CASSWGFETQYF.

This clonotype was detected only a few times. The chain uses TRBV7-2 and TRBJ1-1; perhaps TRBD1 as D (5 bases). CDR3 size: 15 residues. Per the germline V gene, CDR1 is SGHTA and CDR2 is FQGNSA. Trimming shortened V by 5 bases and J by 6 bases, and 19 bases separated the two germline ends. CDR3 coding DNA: TGTGCCAGCAGCCCGGACCCAGGGCTGAATGCTGAAGCTTTCTTT. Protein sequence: CASSPDPGLNAEAFF.

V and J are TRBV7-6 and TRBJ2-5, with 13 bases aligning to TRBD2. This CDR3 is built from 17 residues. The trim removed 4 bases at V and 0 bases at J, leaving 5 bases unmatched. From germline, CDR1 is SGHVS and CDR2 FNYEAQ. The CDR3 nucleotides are TGTGCCAGCAGCTGGACGACTAGCGGGAGGTACCAAGAGACCCAGTACTTC. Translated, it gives CASSWTTSGRYQETQYF.

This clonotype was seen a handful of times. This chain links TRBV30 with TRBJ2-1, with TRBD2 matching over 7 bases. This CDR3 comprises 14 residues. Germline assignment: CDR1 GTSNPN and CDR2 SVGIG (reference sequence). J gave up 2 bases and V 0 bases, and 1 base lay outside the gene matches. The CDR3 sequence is CAWSVAGTYNEQFF. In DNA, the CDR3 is TGTGCCTGGAGTGTAGCGGGGACCTACAATGAGCAGTTCTTC.

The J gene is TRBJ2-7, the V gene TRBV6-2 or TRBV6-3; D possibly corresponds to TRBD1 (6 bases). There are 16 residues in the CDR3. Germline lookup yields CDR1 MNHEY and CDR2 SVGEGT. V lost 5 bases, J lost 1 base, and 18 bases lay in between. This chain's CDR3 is CASSPPWGPMSYEQYF. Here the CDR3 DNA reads TGTGCCAGCAGTCCCCCTTGGGGGCCGATGTCCTACGAGCAGTACTTC.

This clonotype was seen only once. CDR3 protein: CASSLDLAGREQYF. In DNA form, the CDR3 reads TGCGCCAGCAGCTTGGATCTAGCAGGGAGAGAGCAGTACTTC. The chain has TRBV5-1 and TRBJ2-7; perhaps D is TRBD1 or TRBD2 (5 bases each). This CDR3 region has 14 residues. Germline V gene sequence: CDR1 SGHRS, CDR2 YFSETQ. V lost 0 bases and J 7 bases, leaving 14 bases between the germline ends.

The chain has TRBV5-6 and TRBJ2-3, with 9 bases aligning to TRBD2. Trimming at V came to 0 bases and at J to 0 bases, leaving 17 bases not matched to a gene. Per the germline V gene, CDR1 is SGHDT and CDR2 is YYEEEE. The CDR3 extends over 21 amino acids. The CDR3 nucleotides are TGTGCCAGCAGCTTGGTGCGAGTTCTCGCGGGAGGGCCGCATAGCACAGATACGCAGTATTTT. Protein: CASSLVRVLAGGPHSTDTQYF.

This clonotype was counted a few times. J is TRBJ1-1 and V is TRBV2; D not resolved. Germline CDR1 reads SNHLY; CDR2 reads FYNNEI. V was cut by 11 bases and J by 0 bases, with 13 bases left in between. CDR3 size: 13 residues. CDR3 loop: CAGPGRLNTEAFF. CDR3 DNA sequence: TGTGCCGGCCCGGGTCGCCTGAACACTGAAGCTTTCTTT.

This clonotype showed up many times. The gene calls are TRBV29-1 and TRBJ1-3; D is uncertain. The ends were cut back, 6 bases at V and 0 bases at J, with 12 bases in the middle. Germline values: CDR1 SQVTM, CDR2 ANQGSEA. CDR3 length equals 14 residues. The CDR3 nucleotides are TGCAGCGTCCAAGGGCAAAACTCTGGAAACACCATATATTTT. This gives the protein CSVQGQNSGNTIYF.

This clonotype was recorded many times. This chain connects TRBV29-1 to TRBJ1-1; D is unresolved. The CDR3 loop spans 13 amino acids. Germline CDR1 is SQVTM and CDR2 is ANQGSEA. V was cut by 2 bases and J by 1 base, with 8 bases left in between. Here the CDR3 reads CSVELGRNTEAFF. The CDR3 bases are TGCAGCGTTGAACTGGGGAGGAACACTGAAGCTTTCTTT.

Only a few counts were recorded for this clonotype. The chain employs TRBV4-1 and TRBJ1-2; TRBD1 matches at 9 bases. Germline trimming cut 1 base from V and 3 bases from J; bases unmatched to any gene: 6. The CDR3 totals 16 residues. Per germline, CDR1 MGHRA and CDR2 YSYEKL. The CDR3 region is CASSQGPGQGHYGYTF. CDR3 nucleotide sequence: TGCGCCAGCAGCCAAGGGCCGGGACAGGGTCACTATGGCTACACCTTC.

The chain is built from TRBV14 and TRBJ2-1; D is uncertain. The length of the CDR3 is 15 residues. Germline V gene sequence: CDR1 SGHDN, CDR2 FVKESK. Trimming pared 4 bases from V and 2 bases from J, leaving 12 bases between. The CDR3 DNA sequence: TGTGCCAGCAGCCCCATCCCTTACCCCTACAATGAGCAGTTCTTC. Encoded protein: CASSPIPYPYNEQFF.